Presented here are 21 T cell receptor beta chains from one specimen sequenced in a study of blood T cells in healthy people across ages. For the second PCR, which ran for about 7 to 12 cycles, a sample-barcoded 5' primer and a J-beta primer mix were used. MiXCR, run by TCRdb on the 5' RACE reads, gives a single entry per CDR3 protein. Among 1.5 million to 2 million distinct CDR3 sequences, about 31% were seen once, and the ten largest hold 11%. The sequenced sample consisted of blood. Every receptor here comes from a woman in her thirties in good health.

V usage is TRBV11-2 and J usage is TRBJ1-4; D might be TRBD1 (6 bases). V was clipped by 3 bases and J by 8 bases, with 13 bases between them. The CDR3 loop spans 14 amino acids. Germline V gene data show CDR1 as SGHAT and CDR2 as FQNNGV. The CDR3: CASSLGGVREKLFF. In nucleotides, the CDR3 is TGTGCCAGCAGCTTGGGGGGCGTAAGGGAAAAACTGTTTTTT.

This clonotype was recorded a few times. The genes are TRBV25-1 and TRBJ2-7; 9 bases map to TRBD1. Germline CDR1 and CDR2: MGHDK and SYGVNS. V was pared by 8 bases and J by 2 bases, with 7 bases of the junction left unmatched. This CDR3 is built from 14 residues. The DNA for the CDR3 is TGTGCCAGCGCCTTACAGGGGGCCGCCTACGAGCAGTACTTC. It specifies CASALQGAAYEQYF.

This clonotype appeared once. The V and J genes are TRBV2 and TRBJ2-3, with D perhaps matching TRBD1 (6 bases). CDR1 and CDR2 from the germline V gene are SNHLY and FYNNEI. This CDR3 region has 11 residues. V was clipped by 11 bases and J by 9 bases, with 15 bases between them. Here the CDR3 reads CAGPGVLTQYF. The CDR3 DNA reads as TGTGCCGGCCCAGGGGTCTTAACGCAGTATTTT.

The chain links TRBV3-1 to TRBJ2-3; tentative D call: TRBD1 (5 bases). Germline CDR1 reads LGHDT; CDR2 reads YNNKEL (reference sequence). Trimming left V 0 bases short and J 3 bases short, with 13 bases between. The CDR3 is made up of 16 amino acids. CDR3 bases: TGTGCCAGCAGCCAAGATCTTTACAGGCTGACAGATACGCAGTATTTT. As protein: CASSQDLYRLTDTQYF.

This clonotype was seen a handful of times. The V gene is TRBV20-1, the J gene TRBJ2-1, with 8 bases lining up with TRBD2. The CDR3 has 12 amino acids. The germline CDR1 and CDR2 sequences are DFQATT and SNEGSKA (reference sequence). Losses at the gene ends were 3 bases for V and 5 bases for J; bases not matched to a gene: 0. Here the CDR3 DNA reads TGCAGTGCTAGCGGGAGGGACAATGAGCAGTTCTTC. Its protein product is CSASGRDNEQFF.

The sample holds a few counts of this clonotype. The J gene is TRBJ1-5, the V gene TRBV2; D perhaps matches TRBD1 (5 bases). V was clipped by 8 bases and J by 0 bases, with 11 bases between them. In germline, CDR1 is SNHLY, CDR2 FYNNEI. This CDR3 has 14 residues. The CDR3 coding sequence is TGTGCCAGCCAGAAGGACAATAGCAATCAGCCCCAGCATTTT. Translation: CASQKDNSNQPQHF.

This sequence joins TRBV20-1 and TRBJ2-6; 8 nucleotides line up with TRBD1. This CDR3 has 14 amino acids. Germline V gene data show CDR1 as DFQATT and CDR2 as SNEGSKA (reference sequence). J lost 2 bases, V lost 6 bases, and 3 bases had no gene match. In DNA, the CDR3 is TGCAGTGCGAGGACAGGGCCTGGGGCCAACGTCCTGACTTTC. This translates into CSARTGPGANVLTF.

In regard to this clonotype: Compared with germline, one end of the junction differs, possibly owing to a read error. V and J are TRBV18 and TRBJ2-1; 12 bases are shared with TRBD2. The germline gives CDR1 KGHSH, CDR2 LQKENI. This CDR3 is 14 amino acids long. The CDR3 coding sequence is TGTGCCAGCTCACGGACTAGCGGGAAGAATGAGCGGTTCTTC. This encodes CASSRTSGKNERFF.

This clonotype has a count of ten or more. CDR3 nucleotide sequence: TGCAGCGTTCTACCCAGGGGGACAGACTCCTATGGCTACACCTTC. This translates into CSVLPRGTDSYGYTF. The chain uses TRBV29-1 and TRBJ1-2; 7 bases agree with TRBD1. This CDR3 region has 15 residues. From germline, CDR1 is SQVTM and CDR2 ANQGSEA. Germline trimming cut 5 bases from V and 4 bases from J; bases unmatched to any gene: 13.

J is TRBJ2-3 and V is TRBV5-1, with 10 bases aligning to TRBD2. CDR3 size: 13 residues. The V and J ends lost 7 bases and 4 bases, in that order; junction bases with no gene match: 3. CDR1 SGHRS and CDR2 YFSETQ come from the germline V gene. Here the CDR3 reads CASATSGPDTQYF. In DNA, the CDR3 is TGCGCCAGCGCGACTAGCGGGCCAGATACGCAGTATTTT.

The rearrangement links TRBV6-1 to TRBJ2-1; 7 bases agree with TRBD1. Germline CDR1 and CDR2: MNHNS and SASEGT. The junction had 4 bases not matched to a gene; V was cut back by 6 bases and J by 8 bases. The CDR3 is 12 amino acids. In DNA form, the CDR3 reads TGTGCCAGCAGCAGGGGGTGCGATGAGCAGTTCTTC. Its protein is CASSRGCDEQFF.

This clonotype was seen more than once but under ten times. The genes are TRBV5-1 and TRBJ2-7, with D unresolved. The CDR3 totals 15 residues. Germline CDR1 SGHRS, CDR2 YFSETQ. V lost 0 bases to trimming and J lost 3 bases, with 13 bases between them. The CDR3: CASSLAAQHDYEQYF. The CDR3 DNA reads TGCGCCAGCAGCTTGGCGGCACAACACGACTACGAGCAGTACTTC.

V and J are TRBV28 and TRBJ1-1; TRBD1 matches at 8 bases. This CDR3 has 17 amino acids. Germline V lookup: CDR1 MDHEN, CDR2 SYDVKM. With V trimmed by 3 bases and J by 1 base, 10 bases remained unmatched. The CDR3 loop is CASSFTLEQGENTEAFF. The CDR3 nucleotides are TGTGCCAGCAGTTTTACCCTAGAACAGGGGGAGAACACTGAAGCTTTCTTT.

This chain links TRBV2 with TRBJ1-2; D is perhaps TRBD1 (6 bases). This CDR3 comprises 15 residues. V lost 6 bases to trimming and J lost 4 bases, with 18 bases between them. Germline CDR1 SNHLY, CDR2 FYNNEI. The chain's CDR3 is CASSVDRRVSYGYTF. The CDR3 coding sequence is TGTGCCAGCAGCGTTGACAGGCGGGTATCCTATGGCTACACCTTC.

This sequence joins TRBV6-5 and TRBJ2-7; tentative D call: TRBD1 (5 bases). From germline, CDR1 is MNHEY and CDR2 SVGAGI. The CDR3 contains 19 residues. V was clipped by 2 bases and J by 2 bases, with 25 bases between them. The CDR3 bases are TGTGCCAGCAGTTACCAGACCATTTATAGGGGTTTCGATACCTACGAGCAGTACTTC. It yields the protein CASSYQTIYRGFDTYEQYF.

As DNA, the CDR3 is TGCAGTGCTAGACCCATAGACTGCGAGCAGTACTTC. Residues: CSARPIDCEQYF. The chain recombines TRBV20-1 with TRBJ2-7; D gene ambiguous. CDR1 and CDR2 from the germline V gene are DFQATT and SNEGSKA (reference sequence). CDR3 size: 12 residues. Deletions cut 2 bases from V and 6 bases from J, with 11 bases between.

The V gene is TRBV7-8, the J gene TRBJ2-3; 8 bases are a match to TRBD2. Germline CDR1 is SGHVS and CDR2 is FQNEAQ. CDR3 size: 12 residues. The junction had 9 bases not matched to a gene; V was cut back by 11 bases and J by 8 bases. The CDR3 sequence is CAGDSGGGTQYF. In DNA, the CDR3 is TGTGCCGGGGACTCGGGGGGGGGTACGCAGTATTTT.

Worth noting for this clonotype: At one boundary the junction diverges from the germline segment, which might be a read error. J is TRBJ2-5 and V is TRBV29-1; 9 positions match TRBD1. The CDR3 sequence is 14 residues long. Germline assignment: CDR1 SQVTM and CDR2 ANQGSEA. The CDR3 DNA follows: TGCAGCGTGCGTTGGACAGGGGTTAAAGAGTCCCAGTACTTC. Protein sequence: CSVRWTGVKESQYF.

This clonotype was observed a handful of times. V and J are TRBV10-2 and TRBJ2-7, with 8 bases fitting TRBD1. Germline CDR1 WSHSY, CDR2 SAAADI. The length of the CDR3 is 14 residues. Unmatched junction bases numbered 4, after V lost 3 bases and J lost 3 bases. The CDR3 reads CASSEPGGFYEQYF. The CDR3 DNA reads as TGCGCCAGCAGTGAACCAGGGGGCTTCTACGAGCAGTACTTC.

This clonotype was recorded only once. The V gene is TRBV28, the J gene TRBJ2-1; 7 bases agree with TRBD2. The CDR3 has 16 residues. With 1 base clipped from V and 6 bases from J, the junction kept 9 bases outside the gene matches. The germline V gene encodes CDR1 MDHEN and CDR2 SYDVKM. CDR3 in DNA: TGTGCCAGCAGTTTATATGCGGGAGCAGCCCTCAATGAGCAGTTCTTC. Amino acids: CASSLYAGAALNEQFF.

This clonotype came up a few times. The chain is built from TRBV7-9 and TRBJ2-7; D ambiguous. Germline V gene lookup returns CDR1 SEHNR and CDR2 FQNEAQ (reference sequence). The CDR3 is 12 amino acids. The V end was cut by 3 bases, the J end by 6 bases, with 9 bases between. The CDR3 bases are TGTGCCAGCAGCTTCCTGGGCCCCGAGCAGTACTTC. It translates to CASSFLGPEQYF.